These 2 T cell receptor beta chains came from one sample sequenced in a study of blood T cells in healthy people across ages. A second 7 to 11 cycle PCR used barcoded and J-beta primers. TCRdb analysed the 5' RACE reads with MiXCR anew, one entry per CDR3 protein. Of some 1.8 million distinct CDR3 sequences in the sample, around 40% were seen once. Material: blood. The receptors here all came from a human donor in good health.

This clonotype was recorded at least ten times. This chain joins TRBV27 and TRBJ2-7, with unresolved D. The CDR3 is 13 amino acids. Germline CDR1 reads MNHEY; CDR2 reads SMNVEV (reference sequence). Between the trimmed V and J ends, which lost 3 bases and 4 bases, there was a span of 10 bases. The CDR3 reads CASSFGQRYEQYF. CDR3 nucleotide sequence: TGTGCCAGCAGTTTCGGGCAGAGATACGAGCAGTACTTC.

There are a few counts of this clonotype. This chain links TRBV9 with TRBJ1-4; D may be TRBD1 (6 bases). The CDR3 loop spans 13 amino acids. Between the trimmed V and J ends, which lost 4 bases and 7 bases, there was a span of 11 bases. In germline, CDR1 is SGDLS, CDR2 YYNGEE. The CDR3 reads CASSPLGGEKLFF. DNA of the CDR3: TGTGCCAGCAGCCCTTTAGGGGGTGAAAAACTGTTTTTT.